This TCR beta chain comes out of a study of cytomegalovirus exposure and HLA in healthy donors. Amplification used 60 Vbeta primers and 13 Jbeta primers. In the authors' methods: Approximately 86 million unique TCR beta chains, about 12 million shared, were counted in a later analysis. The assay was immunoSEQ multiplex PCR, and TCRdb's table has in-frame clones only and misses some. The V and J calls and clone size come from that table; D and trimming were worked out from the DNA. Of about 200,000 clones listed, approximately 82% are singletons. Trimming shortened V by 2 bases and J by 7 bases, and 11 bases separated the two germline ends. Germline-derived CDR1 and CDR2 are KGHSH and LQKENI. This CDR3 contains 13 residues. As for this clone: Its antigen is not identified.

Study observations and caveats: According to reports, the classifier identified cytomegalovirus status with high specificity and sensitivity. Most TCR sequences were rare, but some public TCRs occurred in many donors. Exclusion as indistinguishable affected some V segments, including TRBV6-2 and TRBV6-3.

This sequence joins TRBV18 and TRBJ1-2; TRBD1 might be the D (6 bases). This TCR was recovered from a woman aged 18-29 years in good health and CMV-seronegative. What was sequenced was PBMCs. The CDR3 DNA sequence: TGTGCCAGCTCACCAACAGGGATCTCTGGCTACACCTTC. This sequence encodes CASSPTGISGYTF.